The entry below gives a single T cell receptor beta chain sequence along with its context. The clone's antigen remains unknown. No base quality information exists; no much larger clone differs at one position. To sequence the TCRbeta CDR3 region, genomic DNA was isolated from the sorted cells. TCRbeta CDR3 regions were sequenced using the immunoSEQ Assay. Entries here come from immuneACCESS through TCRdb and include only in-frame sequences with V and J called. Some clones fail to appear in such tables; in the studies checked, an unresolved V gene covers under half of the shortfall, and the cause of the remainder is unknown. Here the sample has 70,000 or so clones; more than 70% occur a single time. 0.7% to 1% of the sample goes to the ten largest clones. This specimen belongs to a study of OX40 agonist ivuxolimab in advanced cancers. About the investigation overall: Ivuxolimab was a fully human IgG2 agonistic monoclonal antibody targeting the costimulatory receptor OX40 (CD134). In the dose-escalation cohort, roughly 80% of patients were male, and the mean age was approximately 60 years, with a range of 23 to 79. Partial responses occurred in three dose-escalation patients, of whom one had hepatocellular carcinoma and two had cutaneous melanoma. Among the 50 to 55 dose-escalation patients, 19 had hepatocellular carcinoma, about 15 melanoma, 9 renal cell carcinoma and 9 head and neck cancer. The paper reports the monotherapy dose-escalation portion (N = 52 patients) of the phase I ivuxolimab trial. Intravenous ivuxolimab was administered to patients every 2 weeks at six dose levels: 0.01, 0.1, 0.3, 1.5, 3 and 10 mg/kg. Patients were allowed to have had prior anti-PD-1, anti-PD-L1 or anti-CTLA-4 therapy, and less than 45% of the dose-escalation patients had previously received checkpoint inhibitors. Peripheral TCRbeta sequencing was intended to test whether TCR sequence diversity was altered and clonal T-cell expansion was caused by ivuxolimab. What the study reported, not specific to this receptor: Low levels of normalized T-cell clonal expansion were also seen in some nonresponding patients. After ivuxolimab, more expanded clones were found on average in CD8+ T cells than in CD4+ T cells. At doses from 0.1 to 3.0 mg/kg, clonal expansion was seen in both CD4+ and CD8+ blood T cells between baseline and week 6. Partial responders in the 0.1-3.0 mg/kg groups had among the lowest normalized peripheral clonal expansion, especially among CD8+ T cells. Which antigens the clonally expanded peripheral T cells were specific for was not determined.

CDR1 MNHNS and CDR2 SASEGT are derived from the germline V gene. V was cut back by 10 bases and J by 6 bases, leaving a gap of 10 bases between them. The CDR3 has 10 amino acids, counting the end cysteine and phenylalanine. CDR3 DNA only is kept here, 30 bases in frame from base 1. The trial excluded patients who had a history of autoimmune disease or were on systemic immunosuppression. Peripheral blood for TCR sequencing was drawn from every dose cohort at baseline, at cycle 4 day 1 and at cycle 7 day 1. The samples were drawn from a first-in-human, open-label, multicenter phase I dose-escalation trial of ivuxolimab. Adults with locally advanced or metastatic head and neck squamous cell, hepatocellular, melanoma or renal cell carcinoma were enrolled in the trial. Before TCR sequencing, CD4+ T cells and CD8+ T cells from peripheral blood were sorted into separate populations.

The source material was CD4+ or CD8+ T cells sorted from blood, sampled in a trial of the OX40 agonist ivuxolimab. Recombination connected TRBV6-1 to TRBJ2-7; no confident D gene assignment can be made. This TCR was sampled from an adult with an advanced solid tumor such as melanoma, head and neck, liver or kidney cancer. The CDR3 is CATRRSEQYF. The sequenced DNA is TGTGCCACCCGTCGTTCCGAGCAGTACTTC.